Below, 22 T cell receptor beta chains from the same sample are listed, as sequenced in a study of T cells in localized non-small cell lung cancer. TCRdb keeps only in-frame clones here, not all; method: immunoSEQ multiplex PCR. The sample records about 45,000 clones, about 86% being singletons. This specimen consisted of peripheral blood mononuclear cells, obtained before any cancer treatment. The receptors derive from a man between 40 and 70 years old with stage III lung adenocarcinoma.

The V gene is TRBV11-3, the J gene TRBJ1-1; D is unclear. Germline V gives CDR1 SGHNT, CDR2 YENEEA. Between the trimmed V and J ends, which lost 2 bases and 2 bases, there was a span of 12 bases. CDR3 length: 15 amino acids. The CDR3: CASSLSMDPNTEAFF. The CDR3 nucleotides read TGTGCCAGCAGCTTAAGTATGGACCCCAACACTGAAGCTTTCTTT.

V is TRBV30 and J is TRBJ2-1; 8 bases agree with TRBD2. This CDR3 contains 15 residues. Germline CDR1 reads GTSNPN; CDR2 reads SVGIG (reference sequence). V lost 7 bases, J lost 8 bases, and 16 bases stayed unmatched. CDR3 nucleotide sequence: TGTGCCTCAGACACAGTCCGGGGGGGGATAGATGAGCAGTTCTTC. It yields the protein CASDTVRGGIDEQFF.

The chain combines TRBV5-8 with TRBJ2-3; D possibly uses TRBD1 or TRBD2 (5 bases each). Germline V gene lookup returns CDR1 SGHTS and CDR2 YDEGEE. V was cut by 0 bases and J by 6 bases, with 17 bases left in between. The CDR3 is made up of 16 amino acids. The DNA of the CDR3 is TGTGCCAGCAGCTTGGAAGGGACGGCCTCAGGGGATACGCAGTATTTT. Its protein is CASSLEGTASGDTQYF.

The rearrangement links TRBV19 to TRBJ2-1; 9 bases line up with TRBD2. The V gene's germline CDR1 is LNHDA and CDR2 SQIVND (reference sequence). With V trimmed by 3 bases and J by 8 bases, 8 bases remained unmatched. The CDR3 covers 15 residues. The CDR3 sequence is CASSMKRGVMDEQFF. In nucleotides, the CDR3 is TGTGCCAGTAGTATGAAGCGGGGGGTTATGGATGAGCAGTTCTTC. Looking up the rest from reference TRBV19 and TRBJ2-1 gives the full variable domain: DGGITQSPKYLFRKEGQNVTLSCEQNLNHDAMYWYRQDPGQGLRLIYYSQIVNDFQKGDIAEGYSVSREKKESFPLTVTSAQKNPTAFYLCASSMKRGVMDEQFFGPGTRLTVL.

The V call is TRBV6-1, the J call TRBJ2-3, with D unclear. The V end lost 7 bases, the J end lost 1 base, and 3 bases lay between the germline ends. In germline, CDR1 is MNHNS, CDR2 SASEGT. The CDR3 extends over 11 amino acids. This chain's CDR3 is CASKRTDTQYF. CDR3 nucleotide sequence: TGTGCCAGCAAACGCACAGATACGCAGTATTTT.

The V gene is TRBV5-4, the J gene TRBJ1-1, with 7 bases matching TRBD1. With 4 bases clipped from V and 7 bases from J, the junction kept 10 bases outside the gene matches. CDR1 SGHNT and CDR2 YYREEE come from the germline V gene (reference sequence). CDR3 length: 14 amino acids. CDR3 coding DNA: TGTGCCAGCAGCCGGGAGGGACAGAGAATTGAAGCTTTCTTT. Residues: CASSREGQRIEAFF.

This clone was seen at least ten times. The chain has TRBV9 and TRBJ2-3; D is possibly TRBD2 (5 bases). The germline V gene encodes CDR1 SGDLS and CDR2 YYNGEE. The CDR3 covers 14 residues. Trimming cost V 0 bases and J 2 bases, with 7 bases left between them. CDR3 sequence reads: CASSVGDYTDTQYF. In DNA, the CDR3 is TGTGCCAGCAGCGTAGGTGACTACACAGATACGCAGTATTTT.

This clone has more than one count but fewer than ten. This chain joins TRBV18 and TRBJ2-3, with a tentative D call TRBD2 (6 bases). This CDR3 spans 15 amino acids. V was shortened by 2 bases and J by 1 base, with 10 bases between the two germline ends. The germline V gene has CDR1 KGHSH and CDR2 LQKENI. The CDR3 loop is CASSPNSGGTDTQYF. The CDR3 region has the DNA TGTGCCAGCTCACCAAATAGCGGAGGCACAGATACGCAGTATTTT.

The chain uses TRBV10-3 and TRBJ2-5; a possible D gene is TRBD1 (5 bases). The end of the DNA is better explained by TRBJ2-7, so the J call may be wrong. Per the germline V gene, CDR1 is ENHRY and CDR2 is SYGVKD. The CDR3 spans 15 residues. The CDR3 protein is CAISESMTVSYEQYF. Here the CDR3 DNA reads TGTGCCATCAGTGAGTCTATGACAGTCTCCTACGAGCAGTACTTC.

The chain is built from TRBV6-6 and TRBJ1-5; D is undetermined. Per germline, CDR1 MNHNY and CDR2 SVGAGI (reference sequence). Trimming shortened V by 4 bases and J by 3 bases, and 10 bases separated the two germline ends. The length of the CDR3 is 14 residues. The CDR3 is CASSSGLDNQPQHF. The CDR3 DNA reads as TGTGCCAGCAGTTCGGGGTTGGACAATCAGCCCCAGCATTTT.

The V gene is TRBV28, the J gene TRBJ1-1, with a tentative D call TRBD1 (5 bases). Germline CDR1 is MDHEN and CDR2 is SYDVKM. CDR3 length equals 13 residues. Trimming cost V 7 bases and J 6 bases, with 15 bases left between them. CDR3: CASTLQGGAEAFF. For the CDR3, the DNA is TGTGCCAGCACTCTCCAGGGAGGGGCTGAAGCTTTCTTT.

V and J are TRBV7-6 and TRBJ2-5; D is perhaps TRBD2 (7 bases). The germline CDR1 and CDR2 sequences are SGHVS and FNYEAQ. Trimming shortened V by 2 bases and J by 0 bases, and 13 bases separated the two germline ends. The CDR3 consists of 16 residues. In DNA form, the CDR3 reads TGTGCCAGCAGCTTAAGGTCGGGGGGCAACCAAGAGACCCAGTACTTC. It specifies CASSLRSGGNQETQYF.

The CDR3 protein is CASSLGGLETQYF. In DNA, the CDR3 is TGTGCCAGCAGCTTGGGAGGGTTGGAGACCCAGTACTTC. The V call is TRBV5-6, the J call TRBJ2-5, with a tentative D call TRBD2 (5 bases). This CDR3 has 13 residues. Germline V CDR1 and CDR2: SGHDT, YYEEEE. The germline V and J ends were trimmed by 0 bases and 5 bases, with 8 bases remaining between them. Filled out from reference TRBV5-6 and TRBJ2-5, the complete variable domain reads DAGVTQSPTHLIKTRGQQVTLRCSPKSGHDTVSWYQQALGQGPQFIFQYYEEEERQRGNFPDRFSGHQFPNYSSELNVNALLLGDSALYLCASSLGGLETQYFGPGTRLLVL.

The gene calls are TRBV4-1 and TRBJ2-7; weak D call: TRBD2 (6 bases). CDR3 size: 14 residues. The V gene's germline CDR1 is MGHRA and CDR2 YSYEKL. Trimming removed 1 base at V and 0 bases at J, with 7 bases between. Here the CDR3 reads CASSQVEGSYEQYF. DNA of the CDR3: TGCGCCAGCAGCCAAGTGGAGGGCTCCTACGAGCAGTACTTC.

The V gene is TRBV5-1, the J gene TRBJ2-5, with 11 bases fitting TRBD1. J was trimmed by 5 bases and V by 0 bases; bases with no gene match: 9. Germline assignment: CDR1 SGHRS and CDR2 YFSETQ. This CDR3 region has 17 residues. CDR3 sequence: CASSLASRTGGLETQYF. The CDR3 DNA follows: TGCGCCAGCAGCTTGGCCTCAAGGACAGGGGGCTTGGAGACCCAGTACTTC.

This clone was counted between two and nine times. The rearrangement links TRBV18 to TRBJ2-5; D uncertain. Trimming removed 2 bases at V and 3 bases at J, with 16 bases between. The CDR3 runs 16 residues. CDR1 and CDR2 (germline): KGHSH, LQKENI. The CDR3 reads CASSPLEGKPEETQYF. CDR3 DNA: TGTGCCAGCTCACCATTGGAAGGGAAGCCGGAAGAGACCCAGTACTTC.

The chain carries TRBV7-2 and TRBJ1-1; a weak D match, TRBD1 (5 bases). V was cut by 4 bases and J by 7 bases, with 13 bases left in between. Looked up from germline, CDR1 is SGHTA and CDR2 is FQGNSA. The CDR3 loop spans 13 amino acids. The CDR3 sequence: CASSSQSGGEAFF. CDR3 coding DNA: TGTGCCAGCAGCTCTCAGAGCGGGGGTGAAGCTTTCTTT.

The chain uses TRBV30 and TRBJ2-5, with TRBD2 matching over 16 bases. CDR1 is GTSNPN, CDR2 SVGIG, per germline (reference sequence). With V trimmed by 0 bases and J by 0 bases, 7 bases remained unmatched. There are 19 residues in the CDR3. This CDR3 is CAWSVRLGLAGGYQETQYF. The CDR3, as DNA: TGTGCCTGGAGTGTACGATTGGGACTAGCGGGGGGGTACCAAGAGACCCAGTACTTC.

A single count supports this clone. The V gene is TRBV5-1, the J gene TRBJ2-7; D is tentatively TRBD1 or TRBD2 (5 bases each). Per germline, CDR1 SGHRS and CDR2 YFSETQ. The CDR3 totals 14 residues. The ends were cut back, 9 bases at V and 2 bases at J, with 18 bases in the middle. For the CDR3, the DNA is TGCGCCACCGCCCGGGACCTAACCCCCTACGAGCAGTACTTC. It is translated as CATARDLTPYEQYF.

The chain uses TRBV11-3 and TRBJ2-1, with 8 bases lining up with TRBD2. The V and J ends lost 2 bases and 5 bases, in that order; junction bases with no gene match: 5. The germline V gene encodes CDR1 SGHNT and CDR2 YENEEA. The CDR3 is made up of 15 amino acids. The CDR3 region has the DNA TGTGCCAGCAGCTTATCGGGGGGGCCCGACAATGAGCAGTTCTTC. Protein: CASSLSGGPDNEQFF.

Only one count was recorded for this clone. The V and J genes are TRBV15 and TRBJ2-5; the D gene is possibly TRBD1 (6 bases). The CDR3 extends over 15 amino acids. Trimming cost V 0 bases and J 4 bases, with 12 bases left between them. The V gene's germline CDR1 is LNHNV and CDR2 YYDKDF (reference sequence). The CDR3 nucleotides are TGTGCCACCAGCAGAGATCCAGGGGCGCCAGAGACCCAGTACTTC. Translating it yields CATSRDPGAPETQYF.

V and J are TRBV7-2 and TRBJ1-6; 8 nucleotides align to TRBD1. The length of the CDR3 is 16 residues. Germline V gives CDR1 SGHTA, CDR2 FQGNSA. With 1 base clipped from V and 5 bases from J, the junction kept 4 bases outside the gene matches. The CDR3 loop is CASSLVGTGHNSPLHF. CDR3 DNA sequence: TGTGCCAGCAGCTTAGTAGGGACAGGACATAATTCACCCCTCCACTTT. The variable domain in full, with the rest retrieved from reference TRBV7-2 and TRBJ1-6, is GAGVSQSPSNKVTEKGKDVELRCDPISGHTALYWYRQSLGQGLEFLIYFQGNSAPDKSGLPSDRFSAERTGGSVSTLTIQRTQQEDSAVYLCASSLVGTGHNSPLHFGNGTRLTVT.